A single sample gave rise to the 17 T cell receptor beta chains below, sequenced in a study of breast tumors, draining lymph nodes, adjacent tissues. MiXCR was run by TCRdb on the multiplex PCR reads, yielding one entry per CDR3 protein. Among 15,000 or so distinct CDR3 sequences, around 50% were seen once, and the ten largest hold roughly 27%. What was sequenced was tumor-adjacent breast tissue. The origin of the receptors is a female donor with breast cancer. Some clones in this sample may be carry-over from other donors' samples.

This clonotype was recorded at least ten times. The V call is TRBV5-1, the J call TRBJ2-1, with 8 positions matching TRBD1. The V segment lost 4 bases and the J segment 4 bases; nucleotides outside the gene matches: 7. This CDR3 is 15 amino acids long. CDR1 and CDR2 (germline): SGHRS, YFSETQ. The CDR3 spells CASSAGQVSYNEQFF. Here the CDR3 DNA reads TGCGCCAGCAGCGCGGGACAGGTCAGTTACAATGAGCAGTTCTTC.

The CDR3 is CASSPIRMLANEKLFF. As DNA, the CDR3 is TGTGCCAGCAGCCCAATCAGAATGTTAGCTAATGAAAAACTGTTTTTT. The V and J genes are TRBV6-1 and TRBJ1-4; no clear D. With 6 bases removed from V and 3 bases from J, the gap between germline ends came to 17 bases. This CDR3 comprises 16 residues. Per germline, CDR1 MNHNS and CDR2 SASEGT.

The sample holds many counts of this clonotype. The chain uses TRBV3-1 and TRBJ2-2; TRBD2 matches at 9 bases. Germline loops: CDR1 LGHDT, CDR2 YNNKEL (reference sequence). V shed 4 bases and J 5 bases; nucleotides not matched to a gene: 5. This CDR3 has 15 residues. CDR3 in amino acids: CASSRAGGPTGELFF. Here the CDR3 DNA reads TGTGCCAGCAGCCGAGCGGGAGGTCCAACCGGGGAGCTGTTTTTT.

The chain recombines TRBV5-1 with TRBJ2-7; D is possibly TRBD1 (5 bases). Germline CDR1 and CDR2: SGHRS and YFSETQ. The CDR3 extends over 13 amino acids. V was shortened by 4 bases and J by 3 bases, with 11 bases between the two germline ends. The CDR3 DNA is TGCGCCAGCAGCCTTCAGCAGGGCTACGAGCAGTACTTC. Its protein is CASSLQQGYEQYF.

This chain uses TRBV15 with TRBJ2-3, with D unclear. There are 15 residues in the CDR3. Germline CDR1 LNHNV, CDR2 YYDKDF (reference sequence). Trimming stripped 1 base from V and 4 bases from J, with 12 bases between. CDR3 loop: CATSRGLVSPDTQYF. In DNA form, the CDR3 reads TGTGCCACCAGCAGAGGTTTGGTGAGCCCAGATACGCAGTATTTT.

The J gene is TRBJ2-7, the V gene TRBV20-1; 8 positions match TRBD2. The CDR3 spans 14 residues. V lost 4 bases, J lost 5 bases, and 10 bases stayed unmatched. Germline CDR1 is DFQATT and CDR2 is SNEGSKA (reference sequence). The CDR3 nucleotides are TGCAGTGCTATGTGGACTAGCAGGTGTGACGAGCAGTACTTC. Protein product: CSAMWTSRCDEQYF.

Worth noting for this clonotype: The limits of the CDR3 on the DNA are not certain, so only TCRdb's listed CDR3 is given. The chain employs TRBV29-1 and TRBJ2-7; TRBD2, the D gene given by the table, was not confirmed from the DNA. Counting both end residues, the CDR3 totals 17 amino acids. Germline values: CDR1 SQVTM, CDR2 ANQGSEA. CDR3 loop: CSVTGTLPYEQYFEQYF.

CDR3 residues: CASSIGLNTDTQYF. In DNA, the CDR3 is TGTGCCAGCAGCATTGGACTTAACACAGATACGCAGTATTTT. The rearrangement links TRBV5-8 to TRBJ2-3; D perhaps matches TRBD2 (5 bases). Trimming pared 4 bases from V and 2 bases from J, leaving 11 bases between. Germline V gene data show CDR1 as SGHTS and CDR2 as YDEGEE. This CDR3 contains 14 residues.

The table lists this clonotype with many counts. This chain links TRBV5-4 with TRBJ1-4; TRBD1 is a possible D gene (6 bases). Trimming removed 2 bases from V and 8 bases from J, with 13 bases in between. Germline V lookup: CDR1 SGHNT, CDR2 YYREEE (reference sequence). The CDR3 totals 14 residues. The CDR3 reads CASSFTGNREKLFF. The CDR3 nucleotides are TGTGCCAGCAGCTTCACAGGGAACCGGGAAAAACTGTTTTTT.

This clonotype was seen repeatedly, ten times or more. The chain recombines TRBV28 with TRBJ2-3, with TRBD2 matching over 14 bases. This CDR3 spans 15 amino acids. Germline-derived CDR1 and CDR2 are MDHEN and SYDVKM. The V segment lost 3 bases and the J segment 5 bases; nucleotides outside the gene matches: 1. The CDR3 bases are TGTGCCAGCAGTTTGGGGACTAGCGGGAGAGATACGCAGTATTTT. It yields the protein CASSLGTSGRDTQYF.

With regard to this clonotype: This likely comes from a read error, as the CDR3 has no conserved phenylalanine or tryptophan at its end. The DNA is left out, because the CDR3 cannot be placed on it with certainty; the CDR3 is given as TCRdb lists it. This chain uses TRBV5-1 with TRBJ2-3; TRBD2 reflects the table's D call only, with no check against the DNA. Germline CDR1 SGHRS, CDR2 YFSETQ. A total of 16 residues make up the CDR3, ends included. CDR3 protein: CASSGGPGSGRPLPIN.

This clonotype was recorded a few times. The V and J genes are TRBV19 and TRBJ2-1, with D possibly TRBD2 on 5 matching bases. CDR3 length equals 13 residues. The germline V and J ends were trimmed by 5 bases and 7 bases, with 12 bases remaining between them. From germline, CDR1 is LNHDA and CDR2 SQIVND (reference sequence). The CDR3 bases are TGTGCCAGTAGTGGGTTCGGGGTAAATGAGCAGTTCTTC. Protein sequence: CASSGFGVNEQFF.

V is TRBV2 and J is TRBJ2-5; 11 bases are a match to TRBD1. CDR3 length: 13 amino acids. The V and J ends lost 6 bases and 13 bases, in that order; junction bases with no gene match: 10. The V gene's germline CDR1 is SNHLY and CDR2 FYNNEI. Here the CDR3 reads CASRHGTGGTTYF. The CDR3 nucleotides are TGTGCCAGCAGGCATGGGACAGGGGGTACGACGTACTTC.

In its sample, this clonotype was seen many times. CDR3 bases: TGTGCCAGCAGCTTACCCCTCTCTGGAAACACCATATATTTT. This encodes CASSLPLSGNTIYF. The rearrangement links TRBV7-9 to TRBJ1-3; D remains ambiguous. The germline gives CDR1 SEHNR, CDR2 FQNEAQ (reference sequence). Trimming left V 2 bases short and J 0 bases short, with 5 bases between. The CDR3 covers 14 residues.

The chain joins TRBV27 to TRBJ2-7; D is perhaps TRBD1 (6 bases). Germline V gene sequence: CDR1 MNHEY, CDR2 SMNVEV (reference sequence). Trimming stripped 4 bases from V and 4 bases from J, with 20 bases between. This CDR3 contains 16 residues. The CDR3 loop is CASSSYGDQGTYEQYF. DNA of the CDR3: TGTGCCAGCAGTTCCTACGGCGATCAAGGGACATACGAGCAGTACTTC.

With regard to this clonotype: Germline and junction disagree at one end, which may indicate a read error. This rearrangement joins TRBV5-6 to TRBJ2-2; 7 bases align to TRBD1. Germline V lookup: CDR1 SGHDT, CDR2 YYEEEE. The CDR3 is made up of 15 amino acids. The CDR3 reads CASSSDRANPGELFF. CDR3 in DNA: TGTGCCAGCAGCTCAGACAGGGCGAACCCCGGGGAGCTGTTTTTT. The full variable domain, in which reference TRBV5-6 and TRBJ2-2 provide the parts outside the CDR3, is DAGVTQSPTHLIKTRGQQVTLRCSPKSGHDTVSWYQQALGQGPQFIFQYYEEEERQRGNFPDRFSGHQFPNYSSELNVNALLLGDSALYLCASSSDRANPGELFFGEGSRLTVL.

This chain uses TRBV10-1 with TRBJ1-3; D gene ambiguous. The V gene's germline CDR1 is WNHNN and CDR2 SYGVQD (reference sequence). The CDR3 is 13 residues long. Trimming stripped 4 bases from V and 3 bases from J, with 7 bases between. Written as DNA, the CDR3 is TGCGCCAGCAGTGGGACGCTTGGAAACACCATATATTTT. Protein: CASSGTLGNTIYF.